This TCR beta chain was captured by sequencing in a study of cytomegalovirus exposure and HLA in healthy donors. V shed 5 bases, J shed 4 bases, and the junction held 18 bases outside the gene matches. There are 18 residues in the CDR3. The germline V gene encodes CDR1 MDHEN and CDR2 SYDVKM. Study-wide results and limits: TCR beta chain V- and J-gene trimming was linked, in a later analysis, to a missense variant in DCLRE1C. Sequencing likely caused a cluster of highly shared sequence variants.

In regard to this clone: Its target is not known.

60 Vbeta and 13 Jbeta primers were used in PCR. The protocol was immunoSEQ multiplex PCR, while the TCRdb copy is restricted to in-frame clones and leaves out a portion. The sample data list 220,000 or so clones. This TCR derives from a girl aged 2 to 9 in good health and CMV-seropositive. The chain joins TRBV28 to TRBJ2-7; 9 bases fit TRBD2. The material sequenced was PBMCs. The chain's CDR3 is CASSPSGLATGSFYEQYF. CDR3 bases: TGTGCCAGCAGTCCAAGCGGACTAGCGACCGGTTCGTTTTACGAGCAGTACTTC.